This is a list of T cell receptor beta chains from one sample in a study of blood T cell repertoires in COVID-19. Using immunoSEQ multiplex PCR, the repertoire was profiled, and TCRdb retains in-frame clones only, with some absent. The sample records roughly 160,000 clones, about 86% being singletons. Sequencing used peripheral blood. The source of these receptors is a man between 70 and 80 years old with active or convalescent COVID-19. Both conserved end residues are trimmed from each CDR3. Fields, in order: clone size, V gene, CDR3 protein. For some rows the clone size is stated as once, few or many, or as a class when expanded; others skip it.

abundance: .; v_gene: TRBV7-2; CDR3aa: ASSLGAGGLYEQY
abundance: .; v_gene: TRBV15; CDR3aa: ATSRERGRRNSYEQY
abundance: .; v_gene: TRBV15; CDR3aa: AVHPGLAGFRDTQY
abundance: .; v_gene: TRBV28; CDR3aa: ASTLRLAINEQF
abundance: .; v_gene: TRBV12-3/TRBV12-4; CDR3aa: ASSATERYEQY
abundance: .; v_gene: TRBV28; CDR3aa: ASSLERVEAF
abundance: .; v_gene: TRBV12-3/TRBV12-4; CDR3aa: ASSPDWNQPQH
abundance: .; v_gene: TRBV29-1; CDR3aa: SVGGDLYGYT
abundance: .; v_gene: TRBV24-1; CDR3aa: ATSDFYGYT
abundance: .; v_gene: TRBV27; CDR3aa: ASMLGLAGPGQGDTQY
abundance: .; v_gene: TRBV14; CDR3aa: ASSQGTGGGDTQY
abundance: .; v_gene: TRBV7-6; CDR3aa: ASSITGGVSGANVLT
abundance: .; v_gene: TRBV5-1; CDR3aa: ASSLIGDNTPDEQF
abundance: .; v_gene: TRBV7-8; CDR3aa: ASSHYEGSGGVQPQH
abundance: .; v_gene: TRBV6-2/TRBV6-3; CDR3aa: ASSWPGEGGGNEQF
abundance: once; v_gene: TRBV28; CDR3aa: ASFGAGEKNEQF
abundance: .; v_gene: TRBV7-2; CDR3aa: ASSLQAGEETQY
abundance: .; v_gene: TRBV3-1/TRBV3-2; CDR3aa: ASSQGFSTLQF
abundance: .; v_gene: TRBV7-8; CDR3aa: ASSHRRTGGTEAF
abundance: .; v_gene: TRBV14; CDR3aa: ASSQSPGLAVNEQF
abundance: .; v_gene: TRBV7-9; CDR3aa: ASSLRRGDANTGELF
abundance: .; v_gene: TRBV7-2; CDR3aa: ASSYLGLAGMVNEQF
abundance: .; v_gene: TRBV7-2; CDR3aa: ASSLGLAGGEQY
abundance: .; v_gene: TRBV5-4; CDR3aa: ASSLDRTGRSYEQY
abundance: .; v_gene: TRBV5-4; CDR3aa: ASSSGQGITHAEAF
abundance: .; v_gene: TRBV6-2/TRBV6-3; CDR3aa: ASSYLLAGSSYNEQF
abundance: .; v_gene: TRBV7-2; CDR3aa: ASSLVGTSGGSSYNEQF
abundance: .; v_gene: TRBV7-2; CDR3aa: ASSLGPTEGYT
abundance: .; v_gene: TRBV4-1; CDR3aa: ASSQRTSGSGVYEQY
abundance: .; v_gene: TRBV29-1; CDR3aa: SVAAVRERGGRADTQY
abundance: .; v_gene: TRBV6-5; CDR3aa: ASSYSRGATNEKLF
abundance: .; v_gene: TRBV6-5; CDR3aa: ASLDRGGTEAF
abundance: .; v_gene: TRBV28; CDR3aa: ASSLSWAGRSYNEQF
abundance: .; v_gene: TRBV5-5; CDR3aa: ASSLRDRVHGYT
abundance: .; v_gene: TRBV7-2; CDR3aa: ASSLGGAGAGEQF
abundance: .; v_gene: TRBV19; CDR3aa: ARMPPGGPANEKLF
abundance: .; v_gene: TRBV7-8; CDR3aa: ASSFQGGQAPWGTQY
abundance: .; v_gene: TRBV7-8; CDR3aa: ASSLGMVAETKNYGYT
abundance: .; v_gene: TRBV30; CDR3aa: AWRRRENTEAF
abundance: .; v_gene: TRBV6-2/TRBV6-3; CDR3aa: ASSKLAGLYEQY
abundance: few; v_gene: TRBV6-5; CDR3aa: ASSYGTVNYGYT
abundance: .; v_gene: TRBV5-6; CDR3aa: ASSLSTSQY
abundance: .; v_gene: TRBV2; CDR3aa: ASVETENTEAF
abundance: .; v_gene: TRBV19; CDR3aa: ASRGGVSGANVLT
abundance: .; v_gene: TRBV4-3; CDR3aa: ASSHRVGTGELF
abundance: once; v_gene: TRBV19; CDR3aa: ASSPQKGALRTEAF